This is a list of T cell receptor beta chains from one sample in a study of shared clonotypes between healthy human individuals. Clones were read by immunoSEQ multiplex PCR, and TCRdb kept only the in-frame ones, dropping some. The sample includes hundreds of thousands of clones, roughly 94% of them seen just once. What was sequenced was naive CD8+ T cells sorted from blood. These receptors came from a man aged 25 to 45 in good health. Each CDR3 is given with its conserved first and last residue. Each record gives: CDR3 length, D gene, J gene, clone size, V gene, CDR3 DNA, CDR3 protein. A D gene is named only where the DNA matches it firmly. Clone size is not always given. Where it is, it says once, few, many or a class for expanded clones.

>15|TRBD2|TRBJ2-2|once|TRBV7-8
TGTGCCAGCAGCTTGGGCGGGAGCGGGATCGGGGAGCTGTTTTTT
CASSLGGSGIGELFF
>16|NA|TRBJ2-7|NA|TRBV14
TGTGCCAGCAGCCAAGGTAGAAACCTTAAGTCCTACGAGCAGTACTTC
CASSQGRNLKSYEQYF
>16|NA|TRBJ1-2|NA|TRBV7-8
TGTGCCAGCAGCATCTCCGACAGCGTAAACTATTATGGCTACACCTTC
CASSISDSVNYYGYTF
>17|NA|TRBJ2-6|NA|TRBV28
TGTGCCAGCAGTTTAGGGGACGCCAGCTCTGGGGCCAACGTCCTGACTTTC
CASSLGDASSGANVLTF
>15|NA|TRBJ2-1|NA|TRBV2
TGTGCCAGCAGTACAGGACAGAGCTCCTACAATGAGCAGTTCTTC
CASSTGQSSYNEQFF
>15|TRBD2|TRBJ2-1|NA|TRBV9
TGTGCCAGCAGCGTAGCAGCGCGGGGGGTGGGTGAGCAGTTCTTC
CASSVAARGVGEQFF
>11|NA|TRBJ1-4|NA|TRBV25-1
TGTGCCAGCAGCTATAATGAAAAACTGTTTTTT
CASSYNEKLFF
>16|NA|TRBJ1-2|NA|TRBV7-9
TGTGCCAGCAGCTTATTCCCCCCCGCTGCCCACTATGGCTACACCTTC
CASSLFPPAAHYGYTF
>13|NA|TRBJ2-7|NA|TRBV14
TGTGCCAGCAGGGCCGGGGAGAGGTATGAGCAGTACTTC
CASRAGERYEQYF
>14|TRBD1|TRBJ2-7|NA|TRBV5-1
TGCGCCAGCAGCTCCTCTGACAGGGTTTACGAGCAGTACTTC
CASSSSDRVYEQYF
>19|TRBD1|TRBJ2-2|NA|TRBV19
TGTGCCAGTAGTATTCGGTATTTTAGACAGGGGGCAAACACCGGGGAGCTGTTTTTT
CASSIRYFRQGANTGELFF
>19|TRBD2|TRBJ2-3|NA|TRBV5-4
TGTGCCAGCAGCTTGATCGGTGAAGCTAGCGGGAGCTATTGGGATACGCAGTATTTT
CASSLIGEASGSYWDTQYF
>11|NA|TRBJ1-1|NA|TRBV7-9
TGTGCCAGTAGGCGAAGAAATGAAGCTTTCTTT
CASRRRNEAFF
>16|NA|TRBJ2-3|NA|TRBV11-2
TGTGCCAGCAGCTATAGCCGGGACGGAAGCACAGATACGCAGTATTTT
CASSYSRDGSTDTQYF
>15|NA|TRBJ1-5|NA|TRBV28
TGTGCCAGCAGTCCACACTCGTATAGCAATCAGCCCCAGCATTTT
CASSPHSYSNQPQHF
>14|NA|TRBJ2-7|NA|TRBV30
TGTGCCTGGAGTGTAAGGACGTTCTCCTACGAGCAGTACTTC
CAWSVRTFSYEQYF
>15|NA|TRBJ1-3|NA|TRBV2
TGTGCCAGCAGTGAAGCGCCCGTCTCTGGAAACACCATATATTTT
CASSEAPVSGNTIYF
>16|TRBD2|TRBJ2-7|NA|TRBV28
TGTGCCAGCAGCCTAGGACTAGCGGGAGGGCCGGCCGAGCAGTACTTC
CASSLGLAGGPAEQYF
>13|NA|TRBJ2-3|NA|TRBV19
TGTGCCAGTAGCTGGCAAGACACAGATACGCAGTATTTT
CASSWQDTDTQYF
>15|TRBD2|TRBJ2-3|NA|TRBV6-4
TGTGCCAGCAGTGGGACTAGCGAAAACACAGATACGCAGTATTTT
CASSGTSENTDTQYF
>17|NA|TRBJ2-2|NA|TRBV5-1
TGCGCCAGCAGCACCATGGGGGCCAAGTTAAACACCGGGGAGCTGTTTTTT
CASSTMGAKLNTGELFF
>13|NA|TRBJ2-7|NA|TRBV6-5
TGTGCCAGTTGTAGCGCAACTACCTACGAGCAGTACTTC
CASCSATTYEQYF
>13|TRBD2|TRBJ2-3|NA|TRBV29-1
TGCAGCGTTGACGGGGGGAGCACAGATACGCAGTATTTT
CSVDGGSTDTQYF
>13|NA|TRBJ1-2|few|TRBV27
TGTGCCAGCAGTTCAGGACAGAGGGATGGCTACACCTTC
CASSSGQRDGYTF
>16|NA|TRBJ2-3|NA|TRBV5-4
TGTGCCAGCAGCTTGGCCGGGAGAGGGGTCACAGATACGCAGTATTTT
CASSLAGRGVTDTQYF
>16|NA|TRBJ1-5|NA|TRBV6-6
TGTGCCAGCAGTTACCTTCCACGGGGGGCCGAACAGCCCCAGCATTTT
CASSYLPRGAEQPQHF
>15|NA|TRBJ1-4|NA|TRBV6-1
TGTGCCAGCAGTGGTAGGTCCGAGTGGCATGAAAAACTGTTTTTT
CASSGRSEWHEKLFF
>18|TRBD1|TRBJ1-4|NA|TRBV7-2
TGTGCCAGCAGTTTCTCCGGGACAGAGGGGTGGGATAATGAAAAACTGTTTTTT
CASSFSGTEGWDNEKLFF
>14|NA|TRBJ2-7|NA|TRBV9
TGTGCCAGCAGCGTGAGTAGTAATGTCGACGAGCAGTACTTC
CASSVSSNVDEQYF
>15|TRBD1|TRBJ2-1|NA|TRBV18
TGTGCCAGCTCAGCTCCAAGGACAGGGTACAATGAGCAGTTCTTC
CASSAPRTGYNEQFF
>12|NA|TRBJ2-7|NA|TRBV11-2
TGTGCCAGCAGCGCAGGGTCCTACGAGCAGTACTTC
CASSAGSYEQYF
>15|TRBD1|TRBJ1-2|once|TRBV27
TGTGCCAGCAGTTTATTCGGGACAGGGAACTATGGCTACACCTTC
CASSLFGTGNYGYTF
>15|NA|TRBJ2-1|NA|TRBV14
TGTGCCAGCAGCCAAGATCGGAGCTCCTACAATGAGCAGTTCTTC
CASSQDRSSYNEQFF
>13|NA|TRBJ2-1|NA|TRBV7-9
TGTGCCAGCGTCGGGACACTCTACAATGAGCAGTTCTTC
CASVGTLYNEQFF
>16|TRBD2|TRBJ2-7|once|TRBV7-9
TGTGCCAGCAGCCCCCGGGCTAGCGGAAGCTCCTACGAGCAGTACTTC
CASSPRASGSSYEQYF
>15|TRBD2|TRBJ2-1|NA|TRBV28
TGTGCCAGCAGTCCTAGCGGTAGCTCCTACAATGAGCAGTTCTTC
CASSPSGSSYNEQFF
>15|TRBD1|TRBJ1-5|NA|TRBV15
TGTGCCACGACGCTGGGGACAGGGGGGAATCAGCCCCAGCATTTT
CATTLGTGGNQPQHF
>17|TRBD2|TRBJ2-1|once|TRBV18
TGTGCCAGCTCACCTCGCCTAGCGGGATTTAGGGACAATGAGCAGTTCTTC
CASSPRLAGFRDNEQFF
>14|NA|TRBJ2-2|NA|TRBV27
TGTGCCAGCAGTGGGACACCGAACACCGGGGAGCTGTTTTTT
CASSGTPNTGELFF
>14|NA|TRBJ2-5|NA|TRBV6-1
TGTGCCAGCAGTGAAGGGCTAACCCAAGAGACCCAGTACTTC
CASSEGLTQETQYF